Each of the 5 T cell receptor beta chains below was sequenced from the same sample in a study of a mutant IDH1 vaccine in newly diagnosed glioma. TCRdb's copy holds only in-frame clones and misses some; the assay was immunoSEQ multiplex PCR. The repertoire includes approximately 100,000 clones, nearly 90% of them detected once, and over 0.6% sits in the top ten. These receptors are not linked to any known antigen. Time point described: week 47, end of study. Each vaccine dose was 300 ug of mutant IDH1 20-mer peptide, with topical imiquimod. The starting material was PBMCs, obtained from a glioma patient whose treatment included an IDH1 peptide vaccine. These receptors were collected from a woman aged 45 to 65 with glioma.

The table lists this clone with a count of one. This rearrangement joins TRBV11-3 to TRBJ2-2; D is possibly TRBD1 (6 bases). Deletions cut 5 bases from V and 0 bases from J, with 10 bases between. The CDR3 spans 15 residues. Germline V gene sequence: CDR1 SGHNT, CDR2 YENEEA. The CDR3 DNA reads as TGTGCCAGCAGCCGACAGGCTGCGAACACCGGGGAGCTGTTTTTT. Translating gives CASSRQAANTGELFF.

This clone was detected once. V usage is TRBV27 and J usage is TRBJ2-7; 9 nucleotides line up with TRBD1. The CDR3 runs 13 residues. V was clipped by 7 bases and J by 3 bases; unmatched bases: 4. Germline V gene lookup returns CDR1 MNHEY and CDR2 SMNVEV (reference sequence). DNA for the CDR3: TGTGCCAGCACTATGACAGGGGGCTACGAGCAGTACTTC. As protein: CASTMTGGYEQYF.

The chain employs TRBV10-1 and TRBJ2-2, with a weak D call TRBD1 (6 bases). V was trimmed by 0 bases and J by 5 bases, leaving 13 bases between them. This CDR3 is built from 16 residues. The germline gives CDR1 WNHNN, CDR2 SYGVQD (reference sequence). DNA of the CDR3: TGCGCCAGCAGTGAGTCGAAAGGGGGAGAAACCGGGGAGCTGTTTTTT. Its translation is CASSESKGGETGELFF.

The chain recombines TRBV10-3 with TRBJ2-7; weak D call: TRBD1 (8 bases). V lost 3 bases to trimming and J lost 5 bases, with 14 bases between them. CDR1 and CDR2 (germline): ENHRY, SYGVKD. The CDR3 runs 14 residues. The CDR3 here is CAISDRTGRDEQYF. The DNA for the CDR3 is TGTGCCATCAGTGATAGGACAGGGAGGGACGAGCAGTACTTC.

The genes are TRBV28 and TRBJ2-7; perhaps TRBD2 as D (5 bases). This CDR3 region has 13 residues. CDR1 is MDHEN and CDR2 is SYDVKM in the germline V gene. This CDR3 reads CASRAPSTYEQYF. In DNA form, the CDR3 reads TGTGCTTCGAGGGCGCCTTCCACCTACGAGCAGTACTTC.